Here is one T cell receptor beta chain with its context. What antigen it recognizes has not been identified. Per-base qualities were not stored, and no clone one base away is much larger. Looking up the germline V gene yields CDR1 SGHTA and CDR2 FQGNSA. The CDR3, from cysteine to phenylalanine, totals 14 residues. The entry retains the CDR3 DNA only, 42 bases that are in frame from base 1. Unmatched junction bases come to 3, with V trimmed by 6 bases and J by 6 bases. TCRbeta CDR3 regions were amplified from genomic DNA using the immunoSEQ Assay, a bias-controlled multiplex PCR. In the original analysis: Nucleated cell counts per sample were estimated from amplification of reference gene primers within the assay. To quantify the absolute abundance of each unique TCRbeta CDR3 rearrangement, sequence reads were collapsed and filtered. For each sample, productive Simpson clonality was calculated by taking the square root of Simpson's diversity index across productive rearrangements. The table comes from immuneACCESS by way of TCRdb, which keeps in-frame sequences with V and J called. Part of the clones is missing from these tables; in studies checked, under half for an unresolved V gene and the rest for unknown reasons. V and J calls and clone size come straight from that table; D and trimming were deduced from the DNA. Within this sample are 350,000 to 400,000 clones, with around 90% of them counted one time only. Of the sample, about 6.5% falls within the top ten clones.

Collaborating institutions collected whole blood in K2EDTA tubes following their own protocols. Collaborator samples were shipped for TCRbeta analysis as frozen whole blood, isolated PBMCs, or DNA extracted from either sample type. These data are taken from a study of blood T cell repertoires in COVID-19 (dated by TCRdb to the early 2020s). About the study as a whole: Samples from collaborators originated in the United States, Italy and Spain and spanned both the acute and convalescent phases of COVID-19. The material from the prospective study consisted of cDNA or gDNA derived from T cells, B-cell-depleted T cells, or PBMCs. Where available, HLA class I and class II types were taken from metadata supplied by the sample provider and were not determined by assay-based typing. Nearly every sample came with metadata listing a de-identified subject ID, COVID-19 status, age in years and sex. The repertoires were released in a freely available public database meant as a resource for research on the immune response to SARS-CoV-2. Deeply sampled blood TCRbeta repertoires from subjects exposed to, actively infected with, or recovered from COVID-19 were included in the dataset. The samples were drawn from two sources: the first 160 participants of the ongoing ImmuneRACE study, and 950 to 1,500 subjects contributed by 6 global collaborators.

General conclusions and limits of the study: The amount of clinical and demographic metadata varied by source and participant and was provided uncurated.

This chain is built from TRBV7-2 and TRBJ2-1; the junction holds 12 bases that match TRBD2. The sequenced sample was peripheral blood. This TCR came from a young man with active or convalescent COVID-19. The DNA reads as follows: TGTGCCAGCAGTCTAGCGGGAGGGGGCAATGAGCAGTTCTTC. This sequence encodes CASSLAGGGNEQFF.